This is a list of T cell receptor beta chains from one sample in a study of T cells in Graves' hyperthyroidism and ophthalmopathy. Via MiXCR, TCRdb re-called the multiplex PCR reads, giving one row per CDR3 protein. The data show hundreds of thousands of distinct CDR3 sequences, approximately 44% seen once. The sequenced sample was peripheral blood or thyroid tissue (not recorded which). These receptors were collected from a woman younger than 30 with Graves' hyperthyroidism. CDR3s include the opening cysteine and the closing phenylalanine or tryptophan. A D gene is named only where the DNA matches it firmly. Not all rows give a size; the values are once, few, many and, for expanded clones, a class.

abundance	d_gene	j_gene	v_gene	CDR3aa	CDR3nt
NA	NA	TRBJ2-5	TRBV30	CAWSVRRAAYQETQYF	TGTGCCTGGAGTGTAAGACGGGCTGCGTACCAAGAGACCCAGTACTTC
NA	NA	TRBJ1-6	TRBV10-3	CGTDPGTADSPLHF	TGTGGCACGGACCCCGGGACGGCAGACTCACCCCTCCACTTT
NA	TRBD1	TRBJ2-1	TRBV7-6	CASSLYRGTEQFF	TGTGCCAGCAGCTTGTACAGGGGTACTGAGCAGTTCTTC
NA	NA	TRBJ2-7	TRBV7-8	CASSRDMGREQYF	TGTGCCAGCAGCCGCGACATGGGGCGAGAGCAGTACTTC
few	TRBD1	TRBJ2-7	TRBV29-1	CSTYRGTNGEQYF	TGCAGCACTTACAGGGGAACAAACGGCGAGCAGTACTTC
once	NA	TRBJ1-3	TRBV2	CASRGLAGYTIYF	TGTGCCAGCAGAGGACTAGCGGGATACACCATATATTTT
NA	NA	TRBJ1-2	TRBV19	CASSDTDMDYGYTF	TGTGCCAGTAGTGACACGGACATGGACTATGGCTACACCTTC
NA	TRBD2	TRBJ2-2	TRBV7-2	CASSGGGLAGTGELFF	TGTGCCAGCAGCGGTGGGGGTTTAGCGGGCACCGGGGAGCTGTTTTTT
NA	NA	TRBJ1-4	TRBV14	CASSQDFTPLNEKLFF	TGTGCCAGCAGCCAAGACTTCACGCCGCTTAATGAAAAACTGTTTTTT
NA	NA	TRBJ1-4	TRBV24-1	CATSPGLDEKLFF	TGTGCCACCAGCCCAGGGTTGGATGAAAAACTGTTTTTT
NA	NA	TRBJ2-7	TRBV20-1	CSGLESYEQYF	TGCAGTGGACTAGAGTCCTACGAGCAGTACTTC
NA	TRBD1	TRBJ1-1	TRBV29-1	CSSWTGGTEAFF	TGCAGCTCCTGGACAGGGGGCACTGAAGCTTTCTTT
many	NA	TRBJ1-2	TRBV29-1	CSVGRGPSGGYTF	TGCAGCGTTGGTCGGGGCCCCTCGGGAGGCTACACCTTC
many	TRBD2	TRBJ2-7	TRBV20-1	CSAGPGTSGIYEQYF	TGCAGTGCCGGACCCGGGACTAGCGGGATCTACGAGCAGTACTTC
few	NA	TRBJ1-2	TRBV20-1	CSAPWADGYGYTF	TGCAGTGCCCCCTGGGCAGATGGCTATGGCTACACCTTC
many	NA	TRBJ1-4	TRBV2	CASNRDTNEKLFF	TGTGCCAGCAATAGGGATACTAATGAAAAACTGTTTTTT
many	TRBD2	TRBJ2-7	TRBV7-2	CASSLAGGLEQYF	TGTGCCAGCAGCTTAGCGGGAGGGCTCGAGCAGTACTTC
NA	NA	TRBJ2-7	TRBV9	CASSELDYEQYF	TGTGCCAGCAGCGAACTCGACTACGAGCAGTACTTC
few	TRBD1	TRBJ1-4	TRBV9	CASSVARQGPEKLFF	TGTGCCAGCAGCGTGGCGAGACAGGGCCCTGAAAAACTGTTTTTT
NA	NA	TRBJ1-2	TRBV10-2	CASSEPGHTNYGYTF	TGCGCCAGCAGTGAACCGGGACATACTAACTATGGCTACACCTTC
many	TRBD1	TRBJ1-2	TRBV19	CASSIGDSANYGYTF	TGTGCCAGTAGTATTGGGGACAGCGCTAACTATGGCTACACCTTC
few	TRBD1	TRBJ2-7	TRBV10-3	CASTERGQGEYEQYF	TGTGCCAGCACCGAAAGGGGGCAGGGGGAGTACGAGCAGTACTTC
few	NA	TRBJ1-5	TRBV12-3/TRBV12-4	CASSTSGQPQHF	TGTGCCAGCAGTACCTCGGGCCAGCCCCAGCATTTT
NA	NA	TRBJ1-2	TRBV24-1	CATSVTGVDGYTF	TGTGCCACCAGTGTTACCGGGGTTGATGGCTACACCTTC
few	NA	TRBJ1-5	TRBV19	CASSIMAARQPQHF	TGTGCCAGTAGTATAATGGCGGCCCGTCAGCCCCAGCATTTT
many	TRBD1	TRBJ1-2	TRBV5-1	CASSLGTGIHGYTF	TGCGCCAGCAGCTTAGGGACAGGCATCCATGGCTACACCTTC
NA	NA	TRBJ1-5	TRBV2	CASSPLPYSNQPQHF	TGTGCCAGCTCACCACTTCCCTATAGCAATCAGCCCCAGCATTTT
NA	TRBD2	TRBJ2-7	TRBV6-6	CASRGTSAQVYEQYF	TGTGCCAGCAGGGGGACTAGCGCGCAAGTCTACGAGCAGTACTTC
NA	TRBD1	TRBJ2-2	TRBV5-4	CASSRRPGQEPVNTGELFF	TGTGCCAGCAGCCGAAGGCCGGGACAGGAACCCGTAAACACCGGGGAGCTGTTTTTT
NA	NA	TRBJ2-2	TRBV2	CASARLEVGTGELFF	TGTGCCAGCGCCCGGTTAGAGGTTGGCACCGGGGAGCTGTTTTTT
few	NA	TRBJ2-5	TRBV2	CASSGDRVNEETQYF	TGTGCCAGCAGTGGGGACCGGGTCAATGAAGAGACCCAGTACTTC
few	NA	TRBJ2-2	TRBV7-2	CASSLAGFGAGELFF	TGTGCCAGCAGCTTAGCAGGTTTCGGTGCCGGGGAGCTGTTTTTT
NA	NA	TRBJ1-5	TRBV7-8	CASSLEGPWFRNQPQHF	TGTGCCAGCAGCTTAGAAGGACCGTGGTTTCGCAATCAGCCCCAGCATTTT
NA	NA	TRBJ2-7	TRBV7-7	CASTIGVEEQYF	TGTGCTAGCACCATCGGAGTCGAAGAGCAGTACTTC
NA	NA	TRBJ1-2	TRBV2	CASIAGDGYTF	TGTGCCAGCATAGCGGGAGATGGCTACACCTTC
once	TRBD2	TRBJ2-5	TRBV10-3	CAISYRTSGSGETQYF	TGTGCCATCAGTTATAGGACTAGCGGGAGTGGGGAGACCCAGTACTTC
few	NA	TRBJ1-4	TRBV25-1	CASSPASRPEKLFF	TGTGCCAGCAGTCCCGCCTCCCGTCCCGAAAAACTGTTTTTT
few	TRBD1	TRBJ1-1	TRBV20-1	CSAQLDRYTEAFF	TGCAGTGCCCAACTGGACAGGTACACTGAAGCTTTCTTT
once	NA	TRBJ2-7	TRBV2	CALGRGEQYF	TGTGCCCTAGGACGCGGCGAGCAGTACTTC
NA	NA	TRBJ1-5	TRBV20-1	CSASPSVGENQPQHF	TGCAGTGCTTCACCTTCGGTAGGGGAGAATCAGCCCCAGCATTTT
many	NA	TRBJ1-2	TRBV29-1	CSVQEYGYTF	TGCAGCGTTCAAGAGTATGGCTACACCTTC
many	NA	TRBJ1-1	TRBV29-1	CSVEWQGSTEAFF	TGCAGCGTTGAATGGCAGGGGAGCACTGAAGCTTTCTTT
NA	TRBD2	TRBJ2-7	TRBV7-9	CASSWTSGSASYEQYF	TGTGCCAGCAGCTGGACTAGCGGGAGCGCTTCCTACGAGCAGTACTTC
NA	NA	TRBJ2-5	TRBV7-9	CASSLWTSGETQYF	TGTGCCAGCAGCTTATGGACTTCGGGGGAGACCCAGTACTTC
NA	NA	TRBJ1-1	TRBV5-6	CASSLGVGKNTEAFF	TGTGCCAGCAGCTTGGGCGTCGGAAAGAACACTGAAGCTTTCTTT
many	TRBD1	TRBJ1-2	TRBV20-1	CSATRTGNYGYTF	TGCAGTGCTACACGGACAGGGAACTATGGCTACACCTTC
few	NA	TRBJ1-1	TRBV5-1	CASRVGMNTEAFF	TGCGCCAGCAGGGTTGGAATGAACACTGAAGCTTTCTTT
NA	NA	TRBJ1-2	TRBV7-2	CASSLFGPYGYTF	TGTGCCAGCAGCTTATTTGGGCCCTATGGCTACACCTTC
NA	TRBD1	TRBJ2-7	TRBV11-2	CASSHYGTAYEQYF	TGTGCCAGCAGCCACTACGGGACAGCTTACGAGCAGTACTTC
NA	NA	TRBJ2-7	TRBV29-1	CSVRAGGGYEQYF	TGCAGCGTCAGGGCAGGGGGAGGCTACGAGCAGTACTTC
NA	TRBD2	TRBJ2-7	TRBV24-1	CATSDNRLAPYEQYF	TGTGCCACCAGTGACAATAGACTAGCCCCCTACGAGCAGTACTTC
NA	NA	TRBJ2-7	TRBV7-2	CASSFGESGGRAYEQYF	TGTGCCAGCAGCTTCGGAGAAAGCGGAGGGCGAGCCTACGAGCAGTACTTC
many	TRBD1	TRBJ1-2	TRBV29-1	CSMMTGAGGYTF	TGCAGCATGATGACAGGGGCGGGTGGCTACACCTTC
few	NA	TRBJ1-5	TRBV20-1	CSARRGWGDQPQHF	TGCAGTGCTAGGAGGGGGTGGGGGGATCAGCCCCAGCATTTT
many	NA	TRBJ2-5	TRBV11-2	CATERGSEETQYF	TGTGCCACCGAACGTGGGAGCGAAGAGACCCAGTACTTC
few	NA	TRBJ1-1	TRBV9	CASSVVTGGGTEAFF	TGTGCCAGCAGCGTAGTTACGGGTGGAGGTACTGAAGCTTTCTTT
NA	NA	TRBJ2-7	TRBV29-1	CSVSGQNYEQYF	TGCAGCGTTTCGGGCCAAAACTACGAGCAGTACTTC
NA	NA	TRBJ1-2	TRBV24-1	CATDPTEYYGYTF	TGTGCCACCGACCCGACGGAGTACTATGGCTACACCTTC
NA	TRBD2	TRBJ2-5	TRBV7-2	CASSLGGRSGTQYF	TGTGCCAGCAGCTTGGGCGGGAGAAGCGGGACCCAGTACTTC
few	NA	TRBJ2-7	TRBV9	CASSPRVGFYEQYF	TGTGCCAGCAGCCCACGAGTAGGGTTCTACGAGCAGTACTTC